This is a list of T cell receptor beta chains from one sample in a study of blood T cell repertoires in COVID-19. Assay: immunoSEQ multiplex PCR; the TCRdb copy retains only in-frame clones and omits some. Found here are around 25,000 clones, 88% of them singletons; the top ten hold about 20%. The sequencing input was peripheral blood. These receptors all come from a man aged 65 to 85 in a cohort sampled during active COVID-19. CDR3s include the opening cysteine and the closing phenylalanine or tryptophan. The D gene is left open where the match is weak. A row's size may be missing; if present it is once, few, many or a size class.

TRBJ2-7 TRBV9 TRBD2 . CASSVEGSGGGYEQYF TGTGCCAGCAGCGTAGAGGGTAGCGGGGGAGGCTACGAGCAGTACTTC
TRBJ1-2 TRBV18 TRBD1 . CASSRDRGQYGYTF TGTGCCAGCTCCCGGGACAGGGGACAATATGGCTACACCTTC
TRBJ2-1 TRBV30 . . CAWSPPGGNEQFF TGTGCCTGGAGTCCCCCCGGCGGAAATGAGCAGTTCTTC
TRBJ2-7 TRBV3-1/TRBV3-2 TRBD2 . CASSQDRRLAGENEQYF TGTGCCAGCAGCCAAGATCGGAGACTAGCGGGAGAGAACGAGCAGTACTTC
TRBJ1-1 TRBV6-5 . . CASSSRGAEAFF TGTGCCAGCAGTTCGCGGGGGGCTGAAGCTTTCTTT
TRBJ2-5 TRBV4-1 . . CASSQAGRGTQYF TGCGCCAGCAGCCAAGCGGGCCGGGGGACCCAGTACTTC
TRBJ2-2 TRBV21-1 . . CASSRNSGRANTGELFF TGTGCCAGCAGCAGAAATAGCGGACGTGCGAACACCGGGGAGCTGTTTTTT
TRBJ2-3 TRBV7-2 . . CASSPAGTDTQYF TGTGCCAGCAGCCCGGCGGGCACAGATACGCAGTATTTT
TRBJ2-3 TRBV7-3 TRBD2 once CASSFGGSTDTQYF TGTGCCAGCAGCTTCGGCGGGAGTACAGATACGCAGTATTTT
TRBJ1-4 TRBV4-3 . . CASSQESGGAYEKLFF TGCGCCAGCAGCCAAGAGTCGGGGGGCGCATATGAAAAACTGTTTTTT
TRBJ2-7 TRBV5-6 . . CASSSIQGNTYEQYF TGTGCCAGCAGCTCGATACAGGGAAACACCTACGAGCAGTACTTC
TRBJ2-7 TRBV3-1/TRBV3-2 . . CASSRVQGRSEQYF TGTGCCAGCAGCCGAGTACAGGGTCGGAGCGAGCAGTACTTC
TRBJ2-3 TRBV18 TRBD1 . CASSRGTGGSTDTQYF TGTGCCAGCTCACGTGGGACAGGGGGGAGCACAGATACGCAGTATTTT
TRBJ1-1 TRBV18 . . CASSPSRDTEAFF TGTGCCAGCTCACCATCCCGGGACACTGAAGCTTTCTTT
TRBJ1-2 TRBV9 . . CASSAEPGFGYTF TGTGCCAGCAGCGCAGAACCGGGTTTTGGCTACACCTTC